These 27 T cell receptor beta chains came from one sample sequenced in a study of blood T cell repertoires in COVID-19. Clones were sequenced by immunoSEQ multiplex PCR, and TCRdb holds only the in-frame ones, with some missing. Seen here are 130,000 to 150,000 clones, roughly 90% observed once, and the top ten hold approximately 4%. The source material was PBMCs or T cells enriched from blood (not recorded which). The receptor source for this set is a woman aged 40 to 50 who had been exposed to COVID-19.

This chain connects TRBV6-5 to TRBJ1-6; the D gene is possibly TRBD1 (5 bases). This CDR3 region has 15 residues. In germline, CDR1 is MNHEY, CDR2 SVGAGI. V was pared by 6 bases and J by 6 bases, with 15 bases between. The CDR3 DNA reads TGTGCCAGCAGGCCCCCGGGCGGGGCTAATTCACCCCTCCACTTT. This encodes CASRPPGGANSPLHF.

DNA of the CDR3: TGTGCCAGCAGCTTTCAGGATGAAAAACTGTTTTTT. Encoded protein: CASSFQDEKLFF. This sequence joins TRBV5-4 and TRBJ1-4; no clear D gene. This CDR3 has 12 amino acids. The V gene's germline CDR1 is SGHNT and CDR2 YYREEE (reference sequence). V was clipped by 2 bases and J by 6 bases, with 5 bases between them.

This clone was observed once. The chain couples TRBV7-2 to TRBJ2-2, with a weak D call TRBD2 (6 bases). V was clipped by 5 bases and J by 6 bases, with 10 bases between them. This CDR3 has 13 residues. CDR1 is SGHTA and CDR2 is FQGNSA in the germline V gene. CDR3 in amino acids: CASSPRLAGELFF. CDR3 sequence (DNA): TGTGCCAGCAGCCCAAGACTAGCCGGGGAGCTGTTTTTT.

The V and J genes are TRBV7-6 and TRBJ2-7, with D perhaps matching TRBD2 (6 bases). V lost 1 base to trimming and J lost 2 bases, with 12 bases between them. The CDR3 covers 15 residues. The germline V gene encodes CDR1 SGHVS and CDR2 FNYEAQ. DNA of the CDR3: TGTGCCAGCAGCTTAGGGGGGGAGCCCCCCTACGAGCAGTACTTC. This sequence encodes CASSLGGEPPYEQYF.

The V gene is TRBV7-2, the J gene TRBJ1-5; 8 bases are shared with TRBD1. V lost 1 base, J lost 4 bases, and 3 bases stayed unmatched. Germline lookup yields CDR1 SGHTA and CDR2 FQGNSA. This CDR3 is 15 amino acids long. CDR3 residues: CASSLDQGANQPQHF. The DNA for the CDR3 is TGTGCCAGCAGCTTAGACCAGGGGGCAAATCAGCCCCAGCATTTT.

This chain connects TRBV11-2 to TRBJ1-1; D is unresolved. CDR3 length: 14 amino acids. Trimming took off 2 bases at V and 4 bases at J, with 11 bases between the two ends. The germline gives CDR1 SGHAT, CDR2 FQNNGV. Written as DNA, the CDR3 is TGTGCCAGCAGCTTATCTAGAGGGAGCACTGAAGCTTTCTTT. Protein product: CASSLSRGSTEAFF. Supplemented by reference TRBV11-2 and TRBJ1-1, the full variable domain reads EAGVAQSPRYKIIEKRQSVAFWCNPISGHATLYWYQQILGQGPKLLIQFQNNGVVDDSQLPKDRFSAERLKGVDSTLKIQPAKLEDSAVYLCASSLSRGSTEAFFGQGTRLTVV.

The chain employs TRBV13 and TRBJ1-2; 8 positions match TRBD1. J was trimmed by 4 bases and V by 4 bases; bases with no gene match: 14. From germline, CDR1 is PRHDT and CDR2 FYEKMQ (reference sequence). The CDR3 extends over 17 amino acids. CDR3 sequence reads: CASSWNLDRGGIYGYTF. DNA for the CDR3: TGTGCCAGCAGCTGGAACTTAGACAGGGGAGGCATCTATGGCTACACCTTC.

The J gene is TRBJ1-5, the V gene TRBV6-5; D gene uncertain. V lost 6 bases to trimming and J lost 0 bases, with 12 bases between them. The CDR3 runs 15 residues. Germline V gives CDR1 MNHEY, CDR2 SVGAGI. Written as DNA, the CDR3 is TGTGCCAGCAGCAAACGCGGACTTAGCAATCAGCCCCAGCATTTT. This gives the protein CASSKRGLSNQPQHF.

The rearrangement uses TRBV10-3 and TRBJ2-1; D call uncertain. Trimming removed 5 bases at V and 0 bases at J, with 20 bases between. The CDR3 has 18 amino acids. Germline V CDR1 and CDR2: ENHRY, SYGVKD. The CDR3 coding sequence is TGTGCCATCAGTCCTGTGATCGGCCTTAGGAGCTCCTACAATGAGCAGTTCTTC. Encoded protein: CAISPVIGLRSSYNEQFF.

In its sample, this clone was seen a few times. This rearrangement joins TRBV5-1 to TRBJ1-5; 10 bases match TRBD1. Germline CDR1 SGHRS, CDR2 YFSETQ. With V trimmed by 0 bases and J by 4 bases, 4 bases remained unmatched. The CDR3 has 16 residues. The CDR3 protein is CASSLEWTGGNQPQHF. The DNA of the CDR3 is TGCGCCAGCAGCTTGGAATGGACAGGGGGGAATCAGCCCCAGCATTTT.

The CDR3 sequence is CASAGNYEQYF. CDR3 sequence (DNA): TGTGCCAGTGCAGGAAACTACGAGCAGTACTTC. V is TRBV28 and J is TRBJ2-7; D is ambiguous. V shed 9 bases and J shed 3 bases, with 9 bases lying between them. Per the germline V gene, CDR1 is MDHEN and CDR2 is SYDVKM. This CDR3 region has 11 residues.

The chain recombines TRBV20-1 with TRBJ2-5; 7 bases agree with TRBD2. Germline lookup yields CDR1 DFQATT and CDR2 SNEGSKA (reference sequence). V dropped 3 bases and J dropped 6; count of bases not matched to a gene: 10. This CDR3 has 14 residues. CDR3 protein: CSASEAAGHQTQYF. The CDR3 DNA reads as TGCAGTGCTAGTGAAGCAGCGGGGCATCAGACCCAGTACTTC.

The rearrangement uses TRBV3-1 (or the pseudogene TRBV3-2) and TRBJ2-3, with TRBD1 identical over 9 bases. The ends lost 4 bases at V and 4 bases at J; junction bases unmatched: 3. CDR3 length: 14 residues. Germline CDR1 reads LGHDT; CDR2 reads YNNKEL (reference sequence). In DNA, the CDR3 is TGTGCCAGCAGCCCTTGGACAGGGGCAGATACGCAGTATTTT. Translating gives CASSPWTGADTQYF.

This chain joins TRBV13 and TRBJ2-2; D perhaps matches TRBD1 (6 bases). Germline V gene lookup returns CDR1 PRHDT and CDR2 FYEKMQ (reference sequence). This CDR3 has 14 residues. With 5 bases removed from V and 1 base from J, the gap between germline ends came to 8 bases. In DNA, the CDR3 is TGTGCCAGCAGCGAGACAGGGAACACCGGGGAGCTGTTTTTT. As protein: CASSETGNTGELFF.

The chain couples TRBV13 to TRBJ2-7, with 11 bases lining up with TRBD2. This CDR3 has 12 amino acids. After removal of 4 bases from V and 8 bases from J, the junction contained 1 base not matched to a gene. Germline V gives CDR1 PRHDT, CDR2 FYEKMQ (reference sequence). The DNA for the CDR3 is TGTGCCAGCAGCTCTAGCGGGAGGCAGCAGTACTTC. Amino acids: CASSSSGRQQYF.

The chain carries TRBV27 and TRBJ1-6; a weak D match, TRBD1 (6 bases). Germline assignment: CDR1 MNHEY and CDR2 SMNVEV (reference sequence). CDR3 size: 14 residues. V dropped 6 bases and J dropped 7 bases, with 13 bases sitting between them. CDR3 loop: CASREDSYNSPLHF. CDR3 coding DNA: TGTGCCAGCAGGGAGGACAGTTACAATTCACCCCTCCACTTT.

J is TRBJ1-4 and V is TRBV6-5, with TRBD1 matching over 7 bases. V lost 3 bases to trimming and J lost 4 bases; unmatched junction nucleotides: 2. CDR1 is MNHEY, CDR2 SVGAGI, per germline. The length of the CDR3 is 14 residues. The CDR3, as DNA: TGTGCCAGCAGTTATTCAGGGGGTAATGAAAAACTGTTTTTT. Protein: CASSYSGGNEKLFF.

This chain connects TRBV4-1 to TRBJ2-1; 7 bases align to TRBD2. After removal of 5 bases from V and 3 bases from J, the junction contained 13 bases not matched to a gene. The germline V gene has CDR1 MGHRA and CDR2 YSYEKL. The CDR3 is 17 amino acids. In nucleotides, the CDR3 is TGCGCCAGCAGCTTTGAGATAAGCGGGAAAGGCTACAATGAGCAGTTCTTC. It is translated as CASSFEISGKGYNEQFF.

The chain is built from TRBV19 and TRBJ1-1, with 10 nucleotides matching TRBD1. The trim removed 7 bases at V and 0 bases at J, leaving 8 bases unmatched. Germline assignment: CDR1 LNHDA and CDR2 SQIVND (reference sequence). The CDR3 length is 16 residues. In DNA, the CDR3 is TGTGCCAGTATGGCTGGGACAGGGGCTTTGAACACTGAAGCTTTCTTT. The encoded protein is CASMAGTGALNTEAFF.

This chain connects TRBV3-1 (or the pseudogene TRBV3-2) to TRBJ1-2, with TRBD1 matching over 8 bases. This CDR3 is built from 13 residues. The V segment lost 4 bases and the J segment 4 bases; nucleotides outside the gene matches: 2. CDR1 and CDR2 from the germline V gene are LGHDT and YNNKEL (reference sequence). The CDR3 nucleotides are TGTGCCAGCAGCCGGGGGACAGGCTATGGCTACACCTTC. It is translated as CASSRGTGYGYTF.

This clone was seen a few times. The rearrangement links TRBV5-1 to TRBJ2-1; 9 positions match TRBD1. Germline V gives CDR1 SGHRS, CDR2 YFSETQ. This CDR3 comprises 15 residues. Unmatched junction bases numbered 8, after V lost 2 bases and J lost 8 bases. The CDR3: CASSLAGTGFHEQFF. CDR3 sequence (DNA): TGCGCCAGCAGCTTAGCCGGGACAGGGTTCCATGAGCAGTTCTTC.

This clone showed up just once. The CDR3 DNA reads TGTGCCAGCAGCCCGCTAGGCCCGACAGGGCCTGGAAACACCATATATTTT. It is translated as CASSPLGPTGPGNTIYF. V and J are TRBV5-4 and TRBJ1-3; 7 nucleotides line up with TRBD1. The CDR3 extends over 17 amino acids. The germline V gene encodes CDR1 SGHNT and CDR2 YYREEE (reference sequence). V was pared by 4 bases and J by 2 bases, with 12 bases of the junction left unmatched.

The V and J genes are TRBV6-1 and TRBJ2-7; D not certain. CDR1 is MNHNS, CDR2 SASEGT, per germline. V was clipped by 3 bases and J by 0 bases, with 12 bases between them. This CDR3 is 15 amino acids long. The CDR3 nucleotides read TGTGCCAGCAGTGATAGCTTTGGTAGCTCCTACGAGCAGTACTTC. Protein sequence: CASSDSFGSSYEQYF.

This chain's CDR3 is CASSPHTETGIYEQYF. CDR3 bases: TGCGCCAGCAGTCCCCACACCGAGACAGGGATCTACGAGCAGTACTTC. The chain links TRBV4-1 to TRBJ2-7; TRBD1 matches at 7 bases. This CDR3 spans 16 amino acids. J gave up 3 bases and V 6 bases, and 14 bases lay outside the gene matches. The germline V gene has CDR1 MGHRA and CDR2 YSYEKL.

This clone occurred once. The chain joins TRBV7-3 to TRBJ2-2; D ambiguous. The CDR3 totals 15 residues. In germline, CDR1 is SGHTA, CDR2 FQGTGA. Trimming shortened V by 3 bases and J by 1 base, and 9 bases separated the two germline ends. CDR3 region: CASSLGLMNTGELFF. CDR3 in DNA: TGTGCCAGCAGCTTGGGCCTCATGAACACCGGGGAGCTGTTTTTT.

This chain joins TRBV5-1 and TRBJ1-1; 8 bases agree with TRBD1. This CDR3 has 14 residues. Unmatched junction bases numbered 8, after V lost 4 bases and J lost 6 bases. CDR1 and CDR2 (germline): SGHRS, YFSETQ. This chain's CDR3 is CASSPQGAVAEAFF. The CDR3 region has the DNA TGCGCCAGCAGCCCCCAGGGGGCCGTCGCTGAAGCTTTCTTT.

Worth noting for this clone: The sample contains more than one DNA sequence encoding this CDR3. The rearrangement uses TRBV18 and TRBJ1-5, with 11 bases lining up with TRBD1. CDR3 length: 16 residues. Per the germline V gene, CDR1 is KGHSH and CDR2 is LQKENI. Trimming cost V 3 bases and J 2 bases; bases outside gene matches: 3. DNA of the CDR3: TGTGCCAGCTCACCTGGACAGGGGGCGCGCAATCAGCCCCAGCATTTT. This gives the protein CASSPGQGARNQPQHF.